The next 7 T cell receptor beta chains were all read from a single sample in a study of blood T cell repertoires in COVID-19. Sequencing used immunoSEQ multiplex PCR; TCRdb keeps in-frame clones, though not all of them. The sample has approximately 26,000 clones, approximately 77% seen once. Sequencing was done on a sample of peripheral blood. These receptor sequences come from an elderly man with active or convalescent COVID-19.

The chain uses TRBV5-4 and TRBJ1-2; possible D gene TRBD1, 6 bases. The CDR3 runs to 13 residues. Germline assignment: CDR1 SGHNT and CDR2 YYREEE (reference sequence). Trimming removed 1 base at V and 6 bases at J, with 10 bases between. The CDR3 region is CASSLKGEHGYTF. The CDR3 DNA reads TGTGCCAGCAGCTTGAAGGGGGAACATGGCTACACCTTC.

This rearrangement joins TRBV4-2 to TRBJ2-2, with a possible D match to TRBD1 (6 bases). Germline V gene data show CDR1 as LGHNA and CDR2 as YNFKEQ. V gave up 4 bases and J gave up 7 bases, with 10 bases separating them. This CDR3 has 13 residues. The CDR3 spells CASSLEGVGELFF. In DNA, the CDR3 is TGTGCCAGCAGCCTCGAGGGGGTCGGGGAGCTGTTTTTT.

CDR3 sequence reads: CASSPGTEPFKAFF. The CDR3 DNA is TGTGCCAGCAGCCCCGGGACAGAGCCTTTCAAAGCTTTCTTT. The V and J genes are TRBV5-5 and TRBJ1-1; TRBD1 agrees at 7 bases. After removal of 4 bases from V and 9 bases from J, the junction contained 12 bases not matched to a gene. CDR1 and CDR2 from the germline V gene are SGHKS and YYEKEE (reference sequence). This CDR3 is 14 amino acids long.

The gene calls are TRBV6-5 and TRBJ1-6, with D perhaps matching TRBD1 (6 bases). Germline CDR1 reads MNHEY; CDR2 reads SVGAGI. V was trimmed by 2 bases and J by 12 bases, leaving 11 bases between them. The CDR3 sequence is 13 residues long. In nucleotides, the CDR3 is TGTGCCAGCAGTTACCGACAGGAAAAACCCCTCCACTTT. The encoded protein is CASSYRQEKPLHF.

The rearrangement uses TRBV5-1 and TRBJ2-2, with 10 bases matching TRBD1. The ends lost 3 bases at V and 5 bases at J; junction bases unmatched: 7. Germline-derived CDR1 and CDR2 are SGHRS and YFSETQ. The CDR3 extends over 16 amino acids. CDR3 residues: CASSSDRGRFTGELFF. For the CDR3, the DNA is TGCGCCAGCAGCTCCGACAGGGGGCGCTTTACCGGGGAGCTGTTTTTT.

The V gene is TRBV11-2, the J gene TRBJ1-2; TRBD1 aligns across 8 bases. CDR1 and CDR2 from the germline V gene are SGHAT and FQNNGV. Unmatched junction bases numbered 11, after V lost 3 bases and J lost 8 bases. The CDR3 is 15 residues long. The CDR3 reads CASSFRAGGGEGYTF. The CDR3 DNA reads as TGTGCCAGCAGCTTTAGGGCAGGGGGCGGGGAAGGCTACACCTTC.

This chain links TRBV21-1 with TRBJ1-5; the table's TRBD1 call for D was not verified on the DNA. TRBV21-1 is annotated as a pseudogene. This CDR3 is 20 amino acids long. This CDR3 reads CASSNEGGTGEVPGNQPQHF. CDR3 bases: TGTGCCAGCAGCAACGAAGGTGGGACAGGGGAGGTTCCGGGCAATCAGCCCCAGCATTTT.